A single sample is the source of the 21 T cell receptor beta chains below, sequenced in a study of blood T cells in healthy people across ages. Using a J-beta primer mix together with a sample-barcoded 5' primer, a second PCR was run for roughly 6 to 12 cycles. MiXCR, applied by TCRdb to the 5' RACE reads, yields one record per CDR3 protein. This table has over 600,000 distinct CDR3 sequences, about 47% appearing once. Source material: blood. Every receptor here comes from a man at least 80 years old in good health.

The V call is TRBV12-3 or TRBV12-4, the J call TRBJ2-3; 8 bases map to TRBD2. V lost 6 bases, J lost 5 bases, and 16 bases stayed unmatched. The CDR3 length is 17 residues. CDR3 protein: CASSPGVVAGLGDTQYF. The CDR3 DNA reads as TGTGCCAGCAGCCCCGGGGTAGTAGCGGGATTGGGAGATACGCAGTATTTT.

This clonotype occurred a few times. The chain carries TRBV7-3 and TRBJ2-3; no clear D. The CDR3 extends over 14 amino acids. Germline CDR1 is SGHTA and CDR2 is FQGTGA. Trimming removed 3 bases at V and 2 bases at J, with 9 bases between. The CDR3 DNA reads TGTGCCAGCAGCTTTTCCCCGATCACAGATACGCAGTATTTT. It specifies CASSFSPITDTQYF.

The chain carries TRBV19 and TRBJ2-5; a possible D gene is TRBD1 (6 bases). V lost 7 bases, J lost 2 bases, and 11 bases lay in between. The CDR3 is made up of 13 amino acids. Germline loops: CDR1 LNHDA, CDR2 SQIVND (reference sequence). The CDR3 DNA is TGTGCCAGTACAGGGGCGGAGCAAGAGACCCAGTACTTC. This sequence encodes CASTGAEQETQYF.

CDR3 sequence reads: CASRLLYGYTF. In DNA, the CDR3 is TGTGCCAGCAGACTTCTTTATGGCTACACCTTC. V is TRBV13 and J is TRBJ1-2, with D hard to call. The CDR3 contains 11 residues. Germline V gives CDR1 PRHDT, CDR2 FYEKMQ (reference sequence). V was cut by 6 bases and J by 5 bases, with 7 bases left in between.

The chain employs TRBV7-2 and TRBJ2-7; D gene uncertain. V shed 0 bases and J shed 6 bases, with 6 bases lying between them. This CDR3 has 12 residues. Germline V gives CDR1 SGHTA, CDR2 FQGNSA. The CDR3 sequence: CASSLAYSEQYF. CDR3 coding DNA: TGTGCCAGCAGCTTAGCGTATAGCGAGCAGTACTTC.

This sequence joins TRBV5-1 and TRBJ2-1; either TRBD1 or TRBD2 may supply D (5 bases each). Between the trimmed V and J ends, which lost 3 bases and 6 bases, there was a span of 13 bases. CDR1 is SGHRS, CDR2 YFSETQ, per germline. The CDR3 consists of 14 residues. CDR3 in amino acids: CASSSVHGGNEQFF. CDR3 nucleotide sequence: TGCGCCAGCAGCTCGGTCCATGGGGGCAATGAGCAGTTCTTC.

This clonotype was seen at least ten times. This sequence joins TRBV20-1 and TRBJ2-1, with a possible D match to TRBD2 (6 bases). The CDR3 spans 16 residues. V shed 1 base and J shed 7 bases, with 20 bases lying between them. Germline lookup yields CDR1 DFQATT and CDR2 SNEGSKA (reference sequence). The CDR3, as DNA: TGCAGTGCTAGAGGTCCCCGGGGCGGGGTTTGGAATGAGCAGTTCTTC. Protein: CSARGPRGGVWNEQFF.

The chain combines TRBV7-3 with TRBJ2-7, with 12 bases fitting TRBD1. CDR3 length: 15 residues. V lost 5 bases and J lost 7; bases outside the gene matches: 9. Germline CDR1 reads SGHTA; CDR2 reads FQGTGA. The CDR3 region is CASSPPGTGGREQYF. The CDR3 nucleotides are TGTGCCAGCAGCCCCCCTGGGACAGGGGGCAGAGAGCAGTACTTC.

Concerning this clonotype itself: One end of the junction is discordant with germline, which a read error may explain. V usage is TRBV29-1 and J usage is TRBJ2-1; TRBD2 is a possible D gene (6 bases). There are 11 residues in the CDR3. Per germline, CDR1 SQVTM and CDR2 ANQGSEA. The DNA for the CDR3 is TGTAGCGCGGGGCTCTACAATGAGCAGTTCTTC. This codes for CSAGLYNEQFF.

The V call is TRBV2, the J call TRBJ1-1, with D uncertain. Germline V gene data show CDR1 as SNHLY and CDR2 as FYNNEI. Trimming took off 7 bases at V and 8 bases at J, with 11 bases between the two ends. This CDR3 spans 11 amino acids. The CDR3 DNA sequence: TGTGCCAGCAACCGGGCAGAGGAAGCTTTCTTT. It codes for CASNRAEEAFF.

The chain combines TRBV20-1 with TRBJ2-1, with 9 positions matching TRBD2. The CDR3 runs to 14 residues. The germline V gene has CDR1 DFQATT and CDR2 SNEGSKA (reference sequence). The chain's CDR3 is CSRRGRLADNEQFF. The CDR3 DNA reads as TGCAGCCGCCGGGGGCGACTAGCGGACAATGAGCAGTTCTTC.

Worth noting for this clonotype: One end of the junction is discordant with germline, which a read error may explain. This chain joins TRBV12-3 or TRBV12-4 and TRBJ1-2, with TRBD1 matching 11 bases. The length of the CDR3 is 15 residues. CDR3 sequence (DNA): TGTGCCGGCAGTCCGGGGACAGGGGGGTACGCTGGCTACACCTTC. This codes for CAGSPGTGGYAGYTF.

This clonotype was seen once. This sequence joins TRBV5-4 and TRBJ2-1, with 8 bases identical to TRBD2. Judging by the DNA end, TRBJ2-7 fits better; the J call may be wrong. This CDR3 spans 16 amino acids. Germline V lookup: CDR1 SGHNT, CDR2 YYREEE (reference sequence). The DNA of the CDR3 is TGTGCCAGCAGCTCGGCCTGGACTAGCAGTTACAATGAGCAGTACTTC. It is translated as CASSSAWTSSYNEQYF.

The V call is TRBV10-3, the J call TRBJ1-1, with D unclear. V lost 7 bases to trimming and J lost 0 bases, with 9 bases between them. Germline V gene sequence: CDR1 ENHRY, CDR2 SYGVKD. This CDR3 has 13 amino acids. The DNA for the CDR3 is TGTGCCATCATGAGCGGCCTGAACACTGAAGCTTTCTTT. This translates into CAIMSGLNTEAFF.

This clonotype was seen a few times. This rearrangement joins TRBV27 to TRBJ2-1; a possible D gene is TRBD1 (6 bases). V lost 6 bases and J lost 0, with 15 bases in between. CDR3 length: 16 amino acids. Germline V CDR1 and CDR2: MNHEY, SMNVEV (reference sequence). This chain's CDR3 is CASRQGPRSSYNEQFF. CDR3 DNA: TGTGCCAGCAGACAGGGACCGCGGAGCTCCTACAATGAGCAGTTCTTC.

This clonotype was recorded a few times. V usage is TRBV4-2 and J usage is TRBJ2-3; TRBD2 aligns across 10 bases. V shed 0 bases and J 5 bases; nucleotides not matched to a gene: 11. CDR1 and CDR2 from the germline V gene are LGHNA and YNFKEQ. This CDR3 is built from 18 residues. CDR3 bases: TGTGCCAGCAGCCAAGACTTCACCGGGACTAGCGAGGGAGATACGCAGTATTTT. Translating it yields CASSQDFTGTSEGDTQYF.

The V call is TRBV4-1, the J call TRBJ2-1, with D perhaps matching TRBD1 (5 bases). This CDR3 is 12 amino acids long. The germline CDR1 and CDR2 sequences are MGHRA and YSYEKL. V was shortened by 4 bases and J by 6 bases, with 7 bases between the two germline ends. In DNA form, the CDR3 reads TGCGCCAGCAGCCGACAGTCCAATGAGCAGTTCTTC. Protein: CASSRQSNEQFF.

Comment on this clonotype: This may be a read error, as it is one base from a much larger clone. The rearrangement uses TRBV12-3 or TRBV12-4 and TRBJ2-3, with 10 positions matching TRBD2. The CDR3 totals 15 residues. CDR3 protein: CPTQGAGGPTDTQYF. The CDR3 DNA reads TGTCCCACCCAGGGAGCGGGAGGGCCAACAGATACGCAGTATTTT.

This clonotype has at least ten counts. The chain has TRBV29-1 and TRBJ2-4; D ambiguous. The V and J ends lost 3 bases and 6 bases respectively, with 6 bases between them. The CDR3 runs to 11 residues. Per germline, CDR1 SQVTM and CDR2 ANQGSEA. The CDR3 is CSVDVGNIQYF. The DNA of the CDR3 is TGCAGCGTTGACGTGGGAAACATTCAGTACTTC.

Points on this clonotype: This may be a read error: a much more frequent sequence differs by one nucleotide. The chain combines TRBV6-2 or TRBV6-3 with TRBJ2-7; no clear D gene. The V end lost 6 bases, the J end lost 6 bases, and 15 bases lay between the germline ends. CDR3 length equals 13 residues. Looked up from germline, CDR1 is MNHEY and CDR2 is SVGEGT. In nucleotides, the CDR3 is TGTGCCAGCAGCCTTGGACGGAACTCCGAGCAGTACTTC. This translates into CASSLGRNSEQYF.

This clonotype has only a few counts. The CDR3, as DNA: TGCAGTGCTAGAGATATTATGACAGGGGGCTTCGGTCAGCCCCAGCATTTT. It codes for CSARDIMTGGFGQPQHF. The rearrangement joins TRBV20-1 to TRBJ1-5; 10 nucleotides match TRBD1. After removal of 0 bases from V and 6 bases from J, the junction contained 11 bases not matched to a gene. Germline V gene lookup returns CDR1 DFQATT and CDR2 SNEGSKA (reference sequence). The length of the CDR3 is 17 residues.